This passage covers 20 T cell receptor beta chains from one sample sequenced in a study of T cells expressing NK-cell markers. Each CDR3 protein gets one entry in TCRdb, which reprocessed the 5' RACE reads and gives no DNA. This listing includes around 550,000 distinct CDR3 sequences. The sequenced sample consisted of blood T cells: a sorted CD56 or NKG2C T cell subset, CD4+ or CD8+ T cells, or bulk PBMC T cells (not recorded which). The receptors here all came from a man aged 18 to 35 in good health.

CDR3 region: CASSPGGTAAEAFF. The rearrangement joins TRBV5-1 to TRBJ1-1; TCRdb gives TRBD1 as the D gene, but with no DNA this cannot be confirmed. The CDR3 is 14 residues long. Germline V gene sequence: CDR1 SGHRS, CDR2 YFSETQ.

The CDR3 here is CASSWVRGRSYNEQFF. The rearrangement links TRBV7-2 to TRBJ2-1; there is no DNA to check the TCRdb D call of TRBD1. Germline CDR1 reads SGHTA; CDR2 reads FQGNSA. The CDR3 totals 16 residues.

The V gene is TRBV20-1, the J gene TRBJ2-2; TCRdb's D gene call, TRBD2, goes unchecked for lack of DNA. Per the germline V gene, CDR1 is DFQATT and CDR2 is SNEGSKA (reference sequence). The CDR3 sequence is 15 residues long. This CDR3 is CSARALPAGAGELFF.

The rearrangement links TRBV29-1 to TRBJ2-1; TCRdb outputs TRBD2, but without DNA this stays unchecked. The CDR3 is made up of 15 amino acids. Germline V gene data show CDR1 as SQVTM and CDR2 as ANQGSEA. Here the CDR3 reads CSVGLAGGPSNEQFF.

The chain carries TRBV6-1 and TRBJ2-2; no DNA is available, so the TRBD1 call from TCRdb remains unchecked. Germline CDR1 reads MNHNS; CDR2 reads SASEGT. CDR3 length equals 17 residues. The CDR3 is CASSKSGGGRSPGELFF.

This chain connects TRBV7-2 to TRBJ2-5; the D gene TCRdb calls, TRBD1, cannot be checked with no DNA. The length of the CDR3 is 17 residues. Germline CDR1 SGHTA, CDR2 FQGNSA. The CDR3 loop reads CASSLVRLGQGYETQYF.

This rearrangement joins TRBV5-6 to TRBJ2-7; TCRdb proposes TRBD1, but this gene call is untestable without DNA. CDR1 is SGHDT, CDR2 YYEEEE, per germline. The CDR3 is 15 residues long. The CDR3 is CASSSRTLPSYEQYF.

The J gene is TRBJ2-2, the V gene TRBV11-3; the D call from TCRdb, TRBD1, cannot be confirmed without DNA. The germline gives CDR1 SGHNT, CDR2 YENEEA. The length of the CDR3 is 17 residues. The CDR3 here is CASSLFTGHGNTGELFF.

The CDR3 is CSVFREGSYEQYF. This rearrangement joins TRBV29-1 to TRBJ2-7; TCRdb returns TRBD1, unconfirmable since there is no DNA. Looked up from germline, CDR1 is SQVTM and CDR2 is ANQGSEA. The CDR3 runs 13 residues.

J is TRBJ2-1 and V is TRBV6-2 or TRBV6-3; checking the TCRdb D call of TRBD2 is not possible without DNA. The length of the CDR3 is 15 residues. The germline V gene has CDR1 MNHEY and CDR2 SVGEGT. CDR3 residues: CATWGEGPVGNEQFF.

The chain joins TRBV5-1 to TRBJ1-2; TCRdb proposes TRBD1, but this gene call is untestable without DNA. The CDR3 runs to 14 residues. The germline V gene encodes CDR1 SGHRS and CDR2 YFSETQ. CDR3: CASSSNLDRGGYTF.

V usage is TRBV4-3 and J usage is TRBJ2-7; TCRdb selects TRBD2, and the lack of DNA leaves this call unchecked. The CDR3 runs to 14 residues. Germline V gene sequence: CDR1 LGHNA, CDR2 YSLEER. The CDR3 region is CASSQEGGAYEQYF.

V and J are TRBV5-1 and TRBJ2-6; TCRdb designates TRBD1, a call that cannot be tested without DNA. This CDR3 contains 18 residues. In germline, CDR1 is SGHRS, CDR2 YFSETQ. The chain's CDR3 is CASSFVGHPPSGANVLTF.

The V gene is TRBV19, the J gene TRBJ2-3; TCRdb names TRBD1, which stays unverified in the absence of DNA. The CDR3 loop spans 12 amino acids. The germline CDR1 and CDR2 sequences are LNHDA and SQIVND (reference sequence). The chain's CDR3 is CATRTGGDTQYF.

The chain joins TRBV20-1 to TRBJ2-7; TCRdb picks TRBD2, but there is no DNA to check that call. The length of the CDR3 is 14 residues. The germline gives CDR1 DFQATT, CDR2 SNEGSKA (reference sequence). Here the CDR3 reads CSARSPRGPYEQYF.

This chain uses TRBV19 with TRBJ2-1. Germline lookup yields CDR1 LNHDA and CDR2 SQIVND (reference sequence). The CDR3 extends over 16 amino acids. CDR3 protein: CASTDTWGTTYNEQFF.

This chain links TRBV12-3 or TRBV12-4 with TRBJ1-1. This CDR3 comprises 13 residues. The CDR3 loop reads CASSFSGQGGTFF.

The chain links TRBV20-1 to TRBJ1-4; the TCRdb D gene call, TRBD1, has no DNA to confirm it. The CDR3 has 14 residues. Germline-derived CDR1 and CDR2 are DFQATT and SNEGSKA (reference sequence). The CDR3 loop reads CSARWGLRGEKLFF.

The chain recombines TRBV5-1 with TRBJ1-1; TCRdb names TRBD1, which stays unverified in the absence of DNA. CDR1 is SGHRS, CDR2 YFSETQ, per germline. The CDR3 spans 13 residues. CDR3 residues: CASSLAGSAEAFF.

The rearrangement uses TRBV11-2 and TRBJ2-1; the D call from TCRdb, TRBD2, cannot be confirmed without DNA. This CDR3 contains 16 residues. CDR1 and CDR2 (germline): SGHAT, FQNNGV. The CDR3 reads CASSLDRLERYNEQFF.